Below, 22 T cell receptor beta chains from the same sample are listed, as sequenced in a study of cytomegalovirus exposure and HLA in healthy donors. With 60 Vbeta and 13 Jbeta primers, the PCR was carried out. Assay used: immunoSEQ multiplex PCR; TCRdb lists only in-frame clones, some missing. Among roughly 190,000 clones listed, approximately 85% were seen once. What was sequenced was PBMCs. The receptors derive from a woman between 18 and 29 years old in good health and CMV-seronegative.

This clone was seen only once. CDR3: CAWSPGLAQDTQYF. CDR3 nucleotide sequence: TGTGCCTGGAGTCCGGGACTAGCGCAGGATACGCAGTATTTT. The chain is built from TRBV30 and TRBJ2-3; 10 bases map to TRBD2. CDR1 is GTSNPN and CDR2 is SVGIG in the germline V gene (reference sequence). Losses at the gene ends were 2 bases for V and 6 bases for J; bases not matched to a gene: 5. This CDR3 has 14 residues.

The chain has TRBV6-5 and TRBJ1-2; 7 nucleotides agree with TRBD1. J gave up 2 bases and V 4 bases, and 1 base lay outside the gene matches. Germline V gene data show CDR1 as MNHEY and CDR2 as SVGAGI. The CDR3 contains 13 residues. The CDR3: CASSWDRNYGYTF. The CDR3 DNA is TGTGCCAGCAGTTGGGACAGAAACTATGGCTACACCTTC.

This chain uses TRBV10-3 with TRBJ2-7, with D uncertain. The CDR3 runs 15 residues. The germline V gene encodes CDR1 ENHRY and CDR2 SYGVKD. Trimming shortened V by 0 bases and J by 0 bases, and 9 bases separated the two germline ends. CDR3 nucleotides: TGTGCCATCAGTGAGTCGAAAGCTTCCTCCTACGAGCAGTACTTC. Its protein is CAISESKASSYEQYF.

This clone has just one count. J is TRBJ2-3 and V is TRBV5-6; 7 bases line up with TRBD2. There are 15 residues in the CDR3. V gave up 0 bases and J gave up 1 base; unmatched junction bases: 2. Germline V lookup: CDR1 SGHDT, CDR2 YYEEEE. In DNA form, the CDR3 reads TGTGCCAGCAGCTTGGGCACTAGCGGCACAGATACGCAGTATTTT. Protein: CASSLGTSGTDTQYF.

The chain's CDR3 is CASSLEEYIQYF. The CDR3 DNA reads TGTGCCAGCAGCTTGGAGGAGTACATTCAGTACTTC. The chain combines TRBV5-5 with TRBJ2-4; D unclear. CDR3 length equals 12 residues. Germline CDR1 and CDR2: SGHKS and YYEKEE (reference sequence). The ends were cut back, 0 bases at V and 8 bases at J, with 6 bases in the middle. Variable domain in full (rest from reference TRBV5-5 and TRBJ2-4): DAGVTQSPTHLIKTRGQQVTLRCSPISGHKSVSWYQQVLGQGPQFIFQYYEKEERGRGNFPDRFSARQFPNYSSELNVNALLLGDSALYLCASSLEEYIQYFGAGTRLSVL.

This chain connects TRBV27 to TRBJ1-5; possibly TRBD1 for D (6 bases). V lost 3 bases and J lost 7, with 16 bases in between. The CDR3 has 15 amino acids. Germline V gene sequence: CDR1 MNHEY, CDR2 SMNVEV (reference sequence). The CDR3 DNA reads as TGTGCCAGCAGTTTCGTGGGGGCGCTTGGGCAGCCCCAGCATTTT. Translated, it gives CASSFVGALGQPQHF.

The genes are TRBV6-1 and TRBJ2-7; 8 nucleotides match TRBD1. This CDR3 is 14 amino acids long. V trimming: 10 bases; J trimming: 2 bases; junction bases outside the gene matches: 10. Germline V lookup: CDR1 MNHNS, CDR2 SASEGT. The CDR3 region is CANSRTGSTYEQYF. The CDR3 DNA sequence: TGTGCCAACAGCAGGACAGGGAGTACCTACGAGCAGTACTTC.

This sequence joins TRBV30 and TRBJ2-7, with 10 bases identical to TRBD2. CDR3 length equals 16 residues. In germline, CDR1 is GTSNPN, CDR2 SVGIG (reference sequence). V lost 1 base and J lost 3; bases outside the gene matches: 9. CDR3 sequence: CAWSALLAGDFYEQYF. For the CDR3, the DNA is TGTGCCTGGAGTGCCCTTCTAGCGGGAGACTTCTACGAGCAGTACTTC.

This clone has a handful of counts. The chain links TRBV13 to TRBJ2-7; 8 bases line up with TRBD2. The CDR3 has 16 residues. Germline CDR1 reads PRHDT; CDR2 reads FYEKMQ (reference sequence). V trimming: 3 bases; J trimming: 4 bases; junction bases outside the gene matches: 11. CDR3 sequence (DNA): TGTGCCAGCAGCTTCGGTCCCGGGGGGGGAAAGTACGAGCAGTACTTC. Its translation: CASSFGPGGGKYEQYF.

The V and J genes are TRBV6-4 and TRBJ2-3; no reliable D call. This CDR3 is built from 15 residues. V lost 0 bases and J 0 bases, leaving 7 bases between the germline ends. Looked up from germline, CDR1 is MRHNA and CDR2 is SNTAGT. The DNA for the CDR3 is TGTGCCAGCAGTGACTCCTTTTCTAGCACAGATACGCAGTATTTT. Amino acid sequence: CASSDSFSSTDTQYF.

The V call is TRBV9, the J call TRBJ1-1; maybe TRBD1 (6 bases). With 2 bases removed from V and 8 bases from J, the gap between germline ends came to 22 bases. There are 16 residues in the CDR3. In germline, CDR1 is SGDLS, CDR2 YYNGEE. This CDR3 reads CASSVIGQRPSVEAFF. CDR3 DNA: TGTGCCAGCAGCGTCATCGGACAGAGACCAAGCGTAGAAGCTTTCTTT.

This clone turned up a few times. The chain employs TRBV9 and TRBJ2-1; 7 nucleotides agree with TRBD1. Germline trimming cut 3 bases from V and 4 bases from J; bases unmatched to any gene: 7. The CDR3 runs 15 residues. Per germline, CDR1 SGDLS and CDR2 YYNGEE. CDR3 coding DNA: TGTGCCAGCAGCGATACAGGGGTTGGATACAATGAGCAGTTCTTC. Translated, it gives CASSDTGVGYNEQFF.

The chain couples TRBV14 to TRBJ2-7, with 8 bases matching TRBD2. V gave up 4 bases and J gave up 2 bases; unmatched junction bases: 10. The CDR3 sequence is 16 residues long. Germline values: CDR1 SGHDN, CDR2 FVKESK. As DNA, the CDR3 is TGTGCCAGCAGCCTATACACTAGCGGAGGCACCTACGAGCAGTACTTC. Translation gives CASSLYTSGGTYEQYF.

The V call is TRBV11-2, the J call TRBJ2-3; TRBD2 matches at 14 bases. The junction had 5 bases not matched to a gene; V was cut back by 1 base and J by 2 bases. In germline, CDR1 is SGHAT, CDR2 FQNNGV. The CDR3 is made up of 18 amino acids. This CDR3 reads CASSLGGLAGDSTDTQYF. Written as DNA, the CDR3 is TGTGCCAGCAGCTTAGGGGGACTAGCGGGGGACTCCACAGATACGCAGTATTTT.

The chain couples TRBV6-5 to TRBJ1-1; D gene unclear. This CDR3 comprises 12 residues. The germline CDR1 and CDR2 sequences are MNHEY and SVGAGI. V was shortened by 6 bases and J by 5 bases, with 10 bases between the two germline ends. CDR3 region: CASRTGGTEAFF. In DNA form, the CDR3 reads TGTGCCAGCAGAACCGGAGGGACTGAAGCTTTCTTT.

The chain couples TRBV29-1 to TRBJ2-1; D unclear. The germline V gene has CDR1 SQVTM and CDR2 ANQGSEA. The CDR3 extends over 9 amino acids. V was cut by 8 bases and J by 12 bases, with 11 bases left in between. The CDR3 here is CSIGPGQFF. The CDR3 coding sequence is TGCAGCATAGGCCCGGGGCAGTTCTTC.

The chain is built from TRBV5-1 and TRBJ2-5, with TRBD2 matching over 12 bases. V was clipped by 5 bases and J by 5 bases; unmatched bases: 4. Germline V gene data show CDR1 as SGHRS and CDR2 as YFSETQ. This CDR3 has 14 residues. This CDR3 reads CASRRLAGEETQYF. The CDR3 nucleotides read TGCGCCAGCAGAAGACTAGCGGGGGAGGAGACCCAGTACTTC.

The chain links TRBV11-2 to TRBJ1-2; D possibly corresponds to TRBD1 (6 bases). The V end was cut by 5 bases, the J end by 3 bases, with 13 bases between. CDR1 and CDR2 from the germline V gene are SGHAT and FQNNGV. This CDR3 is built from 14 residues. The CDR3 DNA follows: TGTGCCAGCAGCCCTGGGTGGACAGACTATGGCTACACCTTC. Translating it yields CASSPGWTDYGYTF.

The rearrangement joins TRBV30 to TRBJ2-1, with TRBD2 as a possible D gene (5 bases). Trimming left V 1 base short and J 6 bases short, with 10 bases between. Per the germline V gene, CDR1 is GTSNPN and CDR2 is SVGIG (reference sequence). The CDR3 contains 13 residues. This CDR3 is CAWSGTGLNEQFF. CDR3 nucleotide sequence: TGTGCCTGGAGTGGGACTGGACTCAATGAGCAGTTCTTC.

CDR3 sequence: CASTADRGHNGYTF. CDR3 DNA: TGTGCCAGCACCGCTGACAGGGGGCATAATGGCTACACCTTC. The rearrangement joins TRBV6-1 to TRBJ1-2, with 10 bases fitting TRBD1. CDR3 size: 14 residues. CDR1 is MNHNS, CDR2 SASEGT, per germline. V lost 7 bases, J lost 6 bases, and 8 bases stayed unmatched.

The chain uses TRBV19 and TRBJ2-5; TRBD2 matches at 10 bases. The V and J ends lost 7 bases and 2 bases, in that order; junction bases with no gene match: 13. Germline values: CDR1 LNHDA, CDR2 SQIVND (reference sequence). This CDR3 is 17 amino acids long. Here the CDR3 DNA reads TGTGCCAGTAAAGGCGGTCCGGCTAGCGGGGGACAAGAGACCCAGTACTTC. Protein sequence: CASKGGPASGGQETQYF.

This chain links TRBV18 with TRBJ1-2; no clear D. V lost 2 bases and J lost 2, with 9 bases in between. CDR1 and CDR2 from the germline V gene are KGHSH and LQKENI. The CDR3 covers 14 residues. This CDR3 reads CASSPSVPNYGYTF. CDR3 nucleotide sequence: TGTGCCAGCTCACCATCCGTTCCCAACTATGGCTACACCTTC.